These T cell receptor beta chains were read from a single sample in a study of blood T cell repertoires in COVID-19. TCRdb keeps only in-frame clones here, not all; method: immunoSEQ multiplex PCR. Of 65,000 to 70,000 clones in the sample, roughly 85% were seen once. The sample comprised peripheral blood. Receptors were obtained from an older man with acute or convalescent COVID-19. Both conserved end residues are part of each CDR3. Clone size is shown for a subset of rows, as once, few, many or a class of expanded clone.

TRBV2	TRBJ2-7	-	CASSPRQGGNEQYF
TRBV12-3/TRBV12-4	TRBJ2-5	-	CASSSQALQTQYF
TRBV18	TRBJ2-7	-	CASSPGLNYEQYF
TRBV4-3	TRBJ1-1	-	CASSQDVNTEAFF
TRBV27	TRBJ2-5	-	CASSSGEETQYF
TRBV27	TRBJ2-3	once	CASTTREAGPTDTQYF
TRBV24-1	TRBJ2-7	-	CATSDTGTGGSYEQYF
TRBV18	TRBJ2-7	-	CASSPNGDYEQYF
TRBV19	TRBJ1-5	-	CASSRSAGRRQPQHF
TRBV12-3/TRBV12-4	TRBJ2-7	-	CASSFQGYEQYF
TRBV5-1	TRBJ1-2	-	CASSLAMAGGYTF
TRBV6-2/TRBV6-3	TRBJ1-6	-	CASSSATTGKLSPLHF
TRBV6-6	TRBJ1-4	-	CASSRRQGGEKLFF
TRBV7-9	TRBJ1-5	-	CASSLSGGNQPQHF
TRBV5-1	TRBJ2-3	-	CASSPRPATSGWDTQYF
TRBV18	TRBJ2-3	-	CASSPPGRANSDTQYF
TRBV5-1	TRBJ1-1	-	CASSMTAMNTEAFF
TRBV7-8	TRBJ2-3	-	CASSSGLAGEDTQYF
TRBV19	TRBJ2-7	-	CASSPLRLASSYEQYF
TRBV3-1/TRBV3-2	TRBJ2-7	few	CASSQDTYEQYF
TRBV5-8	TRBJ1-2	-	CASSFVGSGGYTF
TRBV15	TRBJ2-7	-	CATSRDLNPAYEQYF
TRBV24-1	TRBJ2-1	-	CATRSGTSKTYNEQFF
TRBV2	TRBJ2-2	-	CASSERVTGELFF
TRBV25-1	TRBJ1-4	-	CASSERVPANEKLFF
TRBV10-2	TRBJ1-2	-	CASRRNYGYTF
TRBV5-1	TRBJ1-3	once	CASSKTGTANSGNTIYF
TRBV29-1	TRBJ1-1	-	CSVGGQGEHTEAFF
TRBV28	TRBJ2-2	-	CASSLILAGEAGELFF
TRBV6-4	TRBJ2-2	-	CASRGIAGATGELFF
TRBV6-4	TRBJ2-1	-	CASSDSIGPQFF
TRBV4-3	TRBJ1-1	few	CASSQDGAEWSEAFF
TRBV9	TRBJ1-2	-	CASSGDRGVGYTF
TRBV18	TRBJ2-6	-	CASSPLGLLAGANVLTF
TRBV28	TRBJ1-5	-	CASTIQSGGVTNQPQHF
TRBV24-1	TRBJ2-1	-	CATSDGWASMAGNNEQFF
TRBV3-1/TRBV3-2	TRBJ1-5	-	CASSQELDQPQHF
TRBV30	TRBJ1-2	-	CAWIRDRGDYGYTF
TRBV6-4	TRBJ2-2	-	CAGRAVEGELFF
TRBV7-8	TRBJ1-4	-	CASSFSGTGSGEKLFF
TRBV5-4	TRBJ1-2	few	CASSFPTPDRGFSGYTF
TRBV6-6	TRBJ1-6	-	CASRLNNSPLHF
TRBV24-1	TRBJ2-1	-	CATSDARGQGQQNEQFF
TRBV7-2	TRBJ2-1	-	CASTFGGAGVSYNEQFF
TRBV5-6	TRBJ1-3	once	CASSLGVDRGNTIYF
TRBV24-1	TRBJ2-7	-	CATSDSGRGNYEQYF
TRBV9	TRBJ1-5	-	CASSVGANQPQHF